Sequencing of this T cell receptor beta chain was carried out in a study of OX40 agonist ivuxolimab in advanced cancers. General study results and limits: Expanded peripheral T-cell antigen specificity went undetermined. Some nonresponders additionally presented with little normalized T-cell clonal expansion. Among the lowest peripheral clonal expansion occurred in 0.1-3.0 mg/kg partial responders.

Some clones are missing from TCRdb's copy, which holds only in-frame ones; the method was immunoSEQ multiplex PCR. The sample has around 63,000 clones, approximately 79% seen once. Concerning this clone itself: Its specificity is unknown.

Blood was sampled at baseline, cycle 4 day 1, and cycle 7 day 1. The length of the CDR3 is 15 residues. Germline CDR1 KGHSH, CDR2 LQKENI. With V trimmed by 2 bases and J by 4 bases, 5 bases remained unmatched. The gene calls are TRBV18 and TRBJ1-3, with 7 nucleotides matching TRBD1. Sequencing was performed on CD4+ or CD8+ T cells sorted from blood, taken in a trial of the OX40 agonist ivuxolimab. The source is an adult with an advanced solid tumor such as melanoma, head and neck, liver or kidney cancer. This CDR3 reads CASSPTGVSGNTIYF. The CDR3, as DNA: TGTGCCAGCTCACCAACAGGGGTCTCCGGAAACACCATATATTTT.